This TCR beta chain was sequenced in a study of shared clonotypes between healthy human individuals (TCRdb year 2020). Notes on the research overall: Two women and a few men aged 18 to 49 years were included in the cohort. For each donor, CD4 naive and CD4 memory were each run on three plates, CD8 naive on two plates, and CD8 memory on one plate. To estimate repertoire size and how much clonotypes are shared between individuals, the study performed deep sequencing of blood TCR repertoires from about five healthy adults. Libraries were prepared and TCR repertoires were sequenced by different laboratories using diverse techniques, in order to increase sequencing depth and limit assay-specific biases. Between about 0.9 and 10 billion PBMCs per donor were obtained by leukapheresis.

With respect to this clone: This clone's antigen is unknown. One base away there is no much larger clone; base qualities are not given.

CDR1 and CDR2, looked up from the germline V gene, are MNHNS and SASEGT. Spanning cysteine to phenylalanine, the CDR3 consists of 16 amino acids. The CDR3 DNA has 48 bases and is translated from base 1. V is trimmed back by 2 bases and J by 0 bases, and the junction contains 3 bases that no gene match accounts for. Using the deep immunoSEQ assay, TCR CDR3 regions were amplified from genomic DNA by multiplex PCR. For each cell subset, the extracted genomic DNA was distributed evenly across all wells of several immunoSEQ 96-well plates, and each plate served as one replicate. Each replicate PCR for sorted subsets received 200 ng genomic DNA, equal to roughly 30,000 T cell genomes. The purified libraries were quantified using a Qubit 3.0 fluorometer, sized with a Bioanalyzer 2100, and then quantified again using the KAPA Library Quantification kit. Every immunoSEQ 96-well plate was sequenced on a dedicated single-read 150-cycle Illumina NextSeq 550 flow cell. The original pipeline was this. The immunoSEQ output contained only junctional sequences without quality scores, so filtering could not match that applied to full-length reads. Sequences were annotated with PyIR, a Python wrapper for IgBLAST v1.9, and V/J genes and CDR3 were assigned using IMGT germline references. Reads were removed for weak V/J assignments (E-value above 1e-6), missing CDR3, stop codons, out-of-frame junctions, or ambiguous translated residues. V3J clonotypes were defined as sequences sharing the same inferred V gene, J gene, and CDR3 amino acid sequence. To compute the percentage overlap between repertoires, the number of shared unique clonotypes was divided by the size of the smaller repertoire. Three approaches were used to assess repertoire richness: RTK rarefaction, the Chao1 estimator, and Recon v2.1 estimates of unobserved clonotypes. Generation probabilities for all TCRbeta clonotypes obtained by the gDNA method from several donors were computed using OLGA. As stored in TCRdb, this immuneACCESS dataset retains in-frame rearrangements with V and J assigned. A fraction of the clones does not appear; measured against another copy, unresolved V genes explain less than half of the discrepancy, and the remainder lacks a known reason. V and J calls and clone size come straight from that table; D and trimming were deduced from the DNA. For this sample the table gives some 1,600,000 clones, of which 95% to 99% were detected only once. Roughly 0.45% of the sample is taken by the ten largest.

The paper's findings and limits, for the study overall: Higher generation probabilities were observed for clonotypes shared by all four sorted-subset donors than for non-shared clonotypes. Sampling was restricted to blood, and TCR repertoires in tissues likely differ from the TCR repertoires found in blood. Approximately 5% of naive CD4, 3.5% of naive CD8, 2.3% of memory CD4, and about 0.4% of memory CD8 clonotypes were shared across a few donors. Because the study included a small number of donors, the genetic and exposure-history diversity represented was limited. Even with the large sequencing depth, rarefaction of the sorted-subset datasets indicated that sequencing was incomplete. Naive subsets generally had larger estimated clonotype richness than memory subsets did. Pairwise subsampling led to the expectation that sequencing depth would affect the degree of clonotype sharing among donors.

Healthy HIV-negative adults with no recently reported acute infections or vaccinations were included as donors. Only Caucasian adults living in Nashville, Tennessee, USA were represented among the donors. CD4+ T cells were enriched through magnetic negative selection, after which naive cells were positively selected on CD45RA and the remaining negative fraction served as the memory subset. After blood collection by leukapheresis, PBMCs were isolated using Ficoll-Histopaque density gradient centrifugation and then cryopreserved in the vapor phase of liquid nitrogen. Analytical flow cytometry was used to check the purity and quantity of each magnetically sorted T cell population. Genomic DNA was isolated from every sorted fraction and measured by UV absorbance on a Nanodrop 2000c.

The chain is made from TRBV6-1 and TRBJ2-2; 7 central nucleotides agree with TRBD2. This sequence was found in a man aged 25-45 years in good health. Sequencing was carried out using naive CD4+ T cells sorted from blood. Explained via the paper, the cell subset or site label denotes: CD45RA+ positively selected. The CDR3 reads CASSELGLANTGELFF. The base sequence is TGTGCCAGCAGTGAATTAGGACTAGCGAACACCGGGGAGCTGTTTTTT.